This TCR beta chain is from a study of T cells in Graves' hyperthyroidism and ophthalmopathy. Study-level results: The authors' 13 V-J model separated ophthalmopathy from stable hyperthyroidism. A median around 6.4 months before onset, the model predicted ophthalmopathy.

Patients were excluded because of uncontrolled infection, other autoimmune disease, pregnancy or lactation. What was amplified from RNA transcripts were TCR beta CDR3 regions. Primed by the HTBI set, a first-round RT-PCR was run on the TCR CDR3. TCRdb re-called the multiplex PCR reads with MiXCR, one entry per CDR3 protein. Of around 660,000 distinct CDR3 sequences listed, 45% are singletons. In the case of this clonotype: Its antigen is undetermined. Relative to the germline gene, one junction end is altered; a read error may explain this.

The germline V gene encodes CDR1 MNHNS and CDR2 SASEGT. The CDR3 length is 12 residues. The chain couples TRBV6-1 to TRBJ1-2; D is unresolved. This clonotype was sampled from an adult man with Graves' disease, either hyperthyroidism or ophthalmopathy (not recorded which). Sequencing input: peripheral blood or thyroid tissue (not recorded which). CDR3 coding DNA: TGTGCCATCAGTGAAGCTGGGTTCGGCTACACCTTC. Amino acid sequence: CAISEAGFGYTF.